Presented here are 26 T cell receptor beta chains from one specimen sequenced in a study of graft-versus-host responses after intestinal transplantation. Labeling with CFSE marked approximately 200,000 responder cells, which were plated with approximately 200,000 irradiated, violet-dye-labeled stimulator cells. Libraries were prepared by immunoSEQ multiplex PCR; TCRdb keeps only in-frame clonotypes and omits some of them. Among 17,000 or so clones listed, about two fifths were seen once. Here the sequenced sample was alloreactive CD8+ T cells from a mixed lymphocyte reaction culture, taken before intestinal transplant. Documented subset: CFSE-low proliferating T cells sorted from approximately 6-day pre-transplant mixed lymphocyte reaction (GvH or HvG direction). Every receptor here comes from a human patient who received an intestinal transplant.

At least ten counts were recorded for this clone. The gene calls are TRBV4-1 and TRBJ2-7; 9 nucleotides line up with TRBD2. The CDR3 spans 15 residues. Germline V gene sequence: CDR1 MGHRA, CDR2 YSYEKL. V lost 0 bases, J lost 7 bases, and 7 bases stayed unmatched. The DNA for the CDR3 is TGCGCCAGCAGCCAAGATCGGCGGGAGGGGGGGGAGCAGTACTTC. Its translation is CASSQDRREGGEQYF.

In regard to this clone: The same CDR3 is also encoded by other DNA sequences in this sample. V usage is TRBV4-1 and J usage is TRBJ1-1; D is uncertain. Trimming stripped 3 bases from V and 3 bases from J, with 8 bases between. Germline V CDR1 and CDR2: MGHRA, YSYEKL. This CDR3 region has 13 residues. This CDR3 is CASSQTGDTEAFF. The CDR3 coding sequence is TGCGCCAGCAGCCAGACTGGTGACACTGAAGCTTTCTTT.

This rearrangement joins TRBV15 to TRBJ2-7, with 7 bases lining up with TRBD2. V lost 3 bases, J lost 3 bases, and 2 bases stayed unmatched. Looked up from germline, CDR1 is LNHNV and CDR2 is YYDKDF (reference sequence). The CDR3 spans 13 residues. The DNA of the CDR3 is TGTGCCACCAGCAGTGAGCGGGACTACGAGCAGTACTTC. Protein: CATSSERDYEQYF.

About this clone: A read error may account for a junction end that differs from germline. CDR3 coding DNA: TGTGCTAGGGGTTGGGGGGGGCACTATGGCTACACCTTC. Translation: CARGWGGHYGYTF. This sequence joins TRBV12-5 and TRBJ1-2; D perhaps matches TRBD1 (6 bases). There are 13 residues in the CDR3. CDR1 LGHNT and CDR2 FRNRAP come from the germline V gene.

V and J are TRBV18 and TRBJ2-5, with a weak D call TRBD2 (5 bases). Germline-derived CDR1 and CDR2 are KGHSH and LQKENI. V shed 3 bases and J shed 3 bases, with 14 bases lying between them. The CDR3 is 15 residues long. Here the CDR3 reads CASSPSSGLKETQYF. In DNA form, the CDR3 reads TGTGCCAGCTCACCTTCAAGCGGCCTAAAAGAGACCCAGTACTTC.

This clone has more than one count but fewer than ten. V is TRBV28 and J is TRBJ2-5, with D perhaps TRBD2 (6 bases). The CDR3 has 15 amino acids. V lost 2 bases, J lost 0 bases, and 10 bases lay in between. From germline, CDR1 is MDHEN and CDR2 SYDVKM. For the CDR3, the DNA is TGTGCCAGCAGTTTAAGCGGGCCCTACCAAGAGACCCAGTACTTC. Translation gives CASSLSGPYQETQYF.

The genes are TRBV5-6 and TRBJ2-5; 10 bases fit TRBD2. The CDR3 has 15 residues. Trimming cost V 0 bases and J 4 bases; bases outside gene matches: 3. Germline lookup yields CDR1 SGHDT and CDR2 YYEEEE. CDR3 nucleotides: TGTGCCAGCAGCTTGGGGCTAGCGGGAGCAGAGACCCAGTACTTC. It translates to CASSLGLAGAETQYF.

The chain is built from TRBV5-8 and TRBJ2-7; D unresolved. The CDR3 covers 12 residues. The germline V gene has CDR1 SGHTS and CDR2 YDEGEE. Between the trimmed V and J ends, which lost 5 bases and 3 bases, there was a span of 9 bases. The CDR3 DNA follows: TGTGCCAGCAGAGACCCCGGCTACGAGCAGTACTTC. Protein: CASRDPGYEQYF. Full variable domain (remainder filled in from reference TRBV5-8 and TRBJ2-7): EAGVTQSPTHLIKTRGQQATLRCSPISGHTSVYWYQQALGLGLQFLLWYDEGEERNRGNFPPRFSGRQFPNYSSELNVNALELEDSALYLCASRDPGYEQYFGPGTRLTVT.

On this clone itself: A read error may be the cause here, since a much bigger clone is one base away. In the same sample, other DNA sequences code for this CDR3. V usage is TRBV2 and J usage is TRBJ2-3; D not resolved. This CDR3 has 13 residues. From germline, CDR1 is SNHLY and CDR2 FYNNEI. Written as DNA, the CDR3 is TGCGCCAGCAGTGATCTTAGCACAGATACGCAGTATTTT. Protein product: CASSDLSTDTQYF.

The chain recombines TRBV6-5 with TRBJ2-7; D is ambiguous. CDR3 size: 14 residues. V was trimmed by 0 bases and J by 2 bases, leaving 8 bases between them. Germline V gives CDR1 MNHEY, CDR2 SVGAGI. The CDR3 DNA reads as TGTGCCAGCAGTTACTCGGGCCGGACCTACGAGCAGTACTTC. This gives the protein CASSYSGRTYEQYF.

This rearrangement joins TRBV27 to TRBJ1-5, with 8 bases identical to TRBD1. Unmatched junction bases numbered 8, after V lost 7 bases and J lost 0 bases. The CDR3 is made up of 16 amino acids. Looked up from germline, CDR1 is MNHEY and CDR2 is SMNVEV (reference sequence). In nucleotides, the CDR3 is TGTGCCAGCAATCGACAGGGGATTCATAGCAATCAGCCCCAGCATTTT. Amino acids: CASNRQGIHSNQPQHF.

CDR3 nucleotides: TGTGCCAGCAGTTTCGGGGCGGTCTCCTACGAGCAGTACTTC. Residues: CASSFGAVSYEQYF. The V and J genes are TRBV27 and TRBJ2-7, with D possibly being TRBD1 or TRBD2 (5 bases each). The CDR3 has 14 residues. Germline V lookup: CDR1 MNHEY, CDR2 SMNVEV (reference sequence). V was clipped by 3 bases and J by 0 bases, with 9 bases between them.

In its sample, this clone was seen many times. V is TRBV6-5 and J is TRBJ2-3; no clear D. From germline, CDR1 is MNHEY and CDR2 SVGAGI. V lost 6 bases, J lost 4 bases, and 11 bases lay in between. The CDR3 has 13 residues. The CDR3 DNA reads TGTGCCAGCAGGTCCTTCGTTTCAGATACGCAGTATTTT. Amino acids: CASRSFVSDTQYF.

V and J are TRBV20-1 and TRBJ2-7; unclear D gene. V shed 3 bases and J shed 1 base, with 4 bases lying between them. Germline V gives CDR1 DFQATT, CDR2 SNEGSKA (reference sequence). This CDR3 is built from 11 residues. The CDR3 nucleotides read TGCAGTGCTAGTGAATCCTACGAGCAGTACTTC. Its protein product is CSASESYEQYF.

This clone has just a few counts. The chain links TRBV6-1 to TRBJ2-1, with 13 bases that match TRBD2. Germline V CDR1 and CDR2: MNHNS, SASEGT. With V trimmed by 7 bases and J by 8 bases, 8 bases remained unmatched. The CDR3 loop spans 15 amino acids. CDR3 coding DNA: TGTGCCAGCACCTGGACTAGCGGGAGCCTCGATGAGCAGTTCTTC. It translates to CASTWTSGSLDEQFF.

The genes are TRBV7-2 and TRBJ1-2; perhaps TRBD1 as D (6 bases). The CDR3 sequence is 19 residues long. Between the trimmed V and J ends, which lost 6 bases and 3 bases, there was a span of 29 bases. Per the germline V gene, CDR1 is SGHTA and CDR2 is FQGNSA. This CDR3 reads CASSSSPWAFWGGDYGYTF. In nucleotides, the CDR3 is TGTGCCAGCAGTTCAAGTCCCTGGGCCTTTTGGGGGGGCGACTATGGCTACACCTTC.

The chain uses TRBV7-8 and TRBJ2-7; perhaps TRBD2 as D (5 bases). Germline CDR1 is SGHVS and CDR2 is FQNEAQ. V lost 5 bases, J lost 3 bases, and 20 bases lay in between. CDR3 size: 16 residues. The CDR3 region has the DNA TGTGCCAGCAGCCTTCTGGACGGAGGTGGATACTACGAGCAGTACTTC. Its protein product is CASSLLDGGGYYEQYF.

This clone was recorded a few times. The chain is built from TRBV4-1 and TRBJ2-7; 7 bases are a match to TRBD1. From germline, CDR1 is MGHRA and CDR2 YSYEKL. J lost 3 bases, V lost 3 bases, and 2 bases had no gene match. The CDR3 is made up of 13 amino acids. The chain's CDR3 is CASSHRDSYEQYF. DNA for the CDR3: TGCGCCAGCAGCCATCGGGACAGCTACGAGCAGTACTTC.

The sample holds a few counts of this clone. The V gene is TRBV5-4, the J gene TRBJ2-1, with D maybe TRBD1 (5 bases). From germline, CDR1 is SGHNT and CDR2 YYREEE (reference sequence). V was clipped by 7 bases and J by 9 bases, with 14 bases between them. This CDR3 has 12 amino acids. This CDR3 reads CASGKGNFEQFF. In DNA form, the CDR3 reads TGTGCCAGCGGGAAGGGGAATTTTGAGCAGTTCTTC.

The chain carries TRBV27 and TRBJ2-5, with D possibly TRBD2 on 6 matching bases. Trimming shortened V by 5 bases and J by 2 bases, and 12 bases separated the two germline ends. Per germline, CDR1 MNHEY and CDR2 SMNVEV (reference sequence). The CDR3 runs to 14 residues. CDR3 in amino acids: CASSAGTSQETQYF. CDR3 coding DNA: TGTGCCAGCAGTGCTGGGACTTCACAAGAGACCCAGTACTTC.

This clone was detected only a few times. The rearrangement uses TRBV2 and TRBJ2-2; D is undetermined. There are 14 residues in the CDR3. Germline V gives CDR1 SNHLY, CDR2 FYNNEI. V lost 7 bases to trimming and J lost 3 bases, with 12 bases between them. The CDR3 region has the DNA TGTGCCAGCACAGACATCGGCGACACCGGGGAGCTGTTTTTT. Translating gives CASTDIGDTGELFF.

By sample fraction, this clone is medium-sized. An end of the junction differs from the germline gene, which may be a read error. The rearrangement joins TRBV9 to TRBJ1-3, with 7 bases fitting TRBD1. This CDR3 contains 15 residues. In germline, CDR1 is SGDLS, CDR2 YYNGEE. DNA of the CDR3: TGTGCCAGCAACGTACAGGGGAACTCTGGAAACACCATATATTTT. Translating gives CASNVQGNSGNTIYF.

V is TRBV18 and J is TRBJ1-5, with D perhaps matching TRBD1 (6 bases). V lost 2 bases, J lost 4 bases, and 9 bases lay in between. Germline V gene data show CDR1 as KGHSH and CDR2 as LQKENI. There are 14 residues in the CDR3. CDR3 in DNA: TGTGCCAGCTCACCAATCCAGGGGAATCAGCCCCAGCATTTT. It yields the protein CASSPIQGNQPQHF.

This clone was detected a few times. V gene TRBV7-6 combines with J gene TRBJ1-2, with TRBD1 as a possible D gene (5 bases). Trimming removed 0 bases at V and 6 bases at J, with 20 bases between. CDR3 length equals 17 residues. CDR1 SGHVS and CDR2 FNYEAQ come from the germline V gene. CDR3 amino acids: CASSLADLGTAADGYTF. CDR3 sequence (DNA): TGTGCCAGCAGCTTAGCGGACCTGGGGACGGCGGCCGATGGCTACACCTTC.

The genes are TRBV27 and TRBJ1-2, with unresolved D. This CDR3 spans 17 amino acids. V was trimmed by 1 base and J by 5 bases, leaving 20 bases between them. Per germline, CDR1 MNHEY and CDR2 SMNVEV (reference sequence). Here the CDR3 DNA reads TGTGCCAGCAGTTTATTCGTGTCCTCGGACGTCCGATATGGCTACACCTTC. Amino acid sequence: CASSLFVSSDVRYGYTF.

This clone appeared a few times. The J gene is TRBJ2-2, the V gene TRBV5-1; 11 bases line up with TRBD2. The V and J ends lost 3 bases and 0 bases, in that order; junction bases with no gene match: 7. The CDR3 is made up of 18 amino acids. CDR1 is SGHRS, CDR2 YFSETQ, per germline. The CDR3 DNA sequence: TGCGCCAGCAGCTCCGTAGCGGGAGGGCCGTCGAACACCGGGGAGCTGTTTTTT. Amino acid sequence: CASSSVAGGPSNTGELFF. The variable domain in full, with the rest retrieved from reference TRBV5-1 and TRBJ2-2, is KAGVTQTPRYLIKTRGQQVTLSCSPISGHRSVSWYQQTPGQGLQFLFEYFSETQRNKGNFPGRFSGRQFSNSRSEMNVSTLELGDSALYLCASSSVAGGPSNTGELFFGEGSRLTVL.